Listed here are 18 T cell receptor beta chains from one sample, sequenced in a study of blood T cell repertoires in COVID-19. The repertoire was sequenced with immunoSEQ multiplex PCR; TCRdb's copy has only in-frame clones and lacks some. The repertoire consists of fewer than 150,000 clones, with 65% to 80% occurring once and the leading ten covering approximately 0.86%. Material for sequencing was peripheral blood. The receptors stem from a human donor with acute or convalescent COVID-19. The donor label of this sample is uncertain.

As DNA, the CDR3 is TGCGCCAGCAGCCAAGGGGCCCAACGAGCGGGGGCGCATTCACCCCTCCACTTT. As protein: CASSQGAQRAGAHSPLHF. The rearrangement joins TRBV4-1 to TRBJ1-6, with D possibly TRBD1 on 6 matching bases. This CDR3 comprises 18 residues. Germline V CDR1 and CDR2: MGHRA, YSYEKL. V lost 1 base, J lost 8 bases, and 21 bases lay in between.

The CDR3 DNA reads TGTGCCATCAAATCAGCGGTGGGTAATGAGCAGTTCTTC. Its translation: CAIKSAVGNEQFF. The chain has TRBV10-3 and TRBJ2-1; possible D gene TRBD2, 5 bases. CDR1 ENHRY and CDR2 SYGVKD come from the germline V gene. This CDR3 spans 13 amino acids. Trimming left V 7 bases short and J 7 bases short, with 14 bases between.

The chain joins TRBV3-1 (or the pseudogene TRBV3-2) to TRBJ2-2, with no clear D. Trimming cost V 2 bases and J 3 bases, with 7 bases left between them. The CDR3 contains 14 residues. CDR1 and CDR2 (germline): LGHDT, YNNKEL (reference sequence). CDR3: CASSQRVDTGELFF. The DNA for the CDR3 is TGTGCCAGCAGCCAACGGGTCGACACCGGGGAGCTGTTTTTT.

The chain is built from TRBV9 and TRBJ2-2, with TRBD1 identical over 11 bases. Germline-derived CDR1 and CDR2 are SGDLS and YYNGEE. This CDR3 has 16 residues. Germline trimming cut 0 bases from V and 5 bases from J; bases unmatched to any gene: 3. As DNA, the CDR3 is TGTGCCAGCAGCGTAGGTGGACAGGGGGCTACCGGGGAGCTGTTTTTT. Translating it yields CASSVGGQGATGELFF.

This rearrangement joins TRBV27 to TRBJ1-4; maybe TRBD1 (5 bases). Germline values: CDR1 MNHEY, CDR2 SMNVEV (reference sequence). The ends were cut back, 9 bases at V and 11 bases at J, with 19 bases in the middle. This CDR3 contains 13 residues. The CDR3 spells CASLDRGGGKLFF. As DNA, the CDR3 is TGTGCCAGTCTAGACAGAGGTGGTGGGAAACTGTTTTTT.

The gene calls are TRBV30 and TRBJ1-1, with TRBD1 identical over 12 bases. This CDR3 contains 14 residues. Germline CDR1 reads GTSNPN; CDR2 reads SVGIG (reference sequence). The trim removed 3 bases at V and 11 bases at J, leaving 10 bases unmatched. This CDR3 reads CAWSGDRGHRWAFF. Written as DNA, the CDR3 is TGTGCCTGGAGCGGGGACAGGGGGCATCGCTGGGCTTTCTTT.

The V and J genes are TRBV10-2 and TRBJ2-5, with TRBD1 matching over 7 bases. The junction had 2 bases not matched to a gene; V was cut back by 4 bases and J by 9 bases. This CDR3 has 11 amino acids. Germline V gene lookup returns CDR1 WSHSY and CDR2 SAAADI. The CDR3 here is CASSGGTAQYF. The CDR3 nucleotides are TGCGCCAGCAGTGGGGGGACAGCCCAGTACTTC.

The chain carries TRBV2 and TRBJ2-1, with 9 positions matching TRBD1. Losses at the gene ends were 4 bases for V and 4 bases for J; bases not matched to a gene: 5. The CDR3 consists of 15 residues. The germline gives CDR1 SNHLY, CDR2 FYNNEI. CDR3 DNA: TGTGCCAGCAGTGGACCGGGACAGGGATACAATGAGCAGTTCTTC. Translated, it gives CASSGPGQGYNEQFF. Together with reference TRBV2 and TRBJ2-1, the CDR3 gives the full variable domain: EPEVTQTPSHQVTQMGQEVILRCVPISNHLYFYWYRQILGQKVEFLVSFYNNEISEKSEIFDDQFSVERPDGSNFTLKIRSTKLEDSAMYFCASSGPGQGYNEQFFGPGTRLTVL.

The chain joins TRBV29-1 to TRBJ1-4; no reliable D call. The CDR3 is 10 amino acids. Germline V gene sequence: CDR1 SQVTM, CDR2 ANQGSEA. The V end was cut by 3 bases, the J end by 8 bases, with 4 bases between. The CDR3 DNA reads as TGCAGCGTTGAGACAGAAAAACTGTTTTTT. Translated, it gives CSVETEKLFF.

About this clone: A read error may account for a junction end that differs from germline. This chain links TRBV28 with TRBJ2-4, with D possibly TRBD1 on 5 matching bases. The CDR3 loop spans 15 amino acids. Germline lookup yields CDR1 MDHEN and CDR2 SYDVKM. In nucleotides, the CDR3 is TGTGCCAGCAGTTCCCCGCCGACAGTAAAAAGCATTCAGTACTTC. It encodes CASSSPPTVKSIQYF.

This chain uses TRBV6-6 with TRBJ1-6; no firm D call. CDR3 size: 15 residues. The V end lost 0 bases, the J end lost 10 bases, and 13 bases lay between the germline ends. CDR1 MNHNY and CDR2 SVGAGI come from the germline V gene (reference sequence). CDR3: CASSYSSGLESPLHF. DNA for the CDR3: TGTGCCAGCAGTTACTCGAGCGGGTTAGAATCACCCCTCCACTTT.

The chain has TRBV28 and TRBJ1-1; a weak D match, TRBD1 (5 bases). The CDR3 loop spans 15 amino acids. The germline CDR1 and CDR2 sequences are MDHEN and SYDVKM. V lost 3 bases, J lost 4 bases, and 15 bases lay in between. CDR3 nucleotides: TGTGCCAGCAGTTTGGGGGGGACCTCGGGCACTGAAGCTTTCTTT. It yields the protein CASSLGGTSGTEAFF. Based on the CDR3 plus reference TRBV28 and TRBJ1-1, the full variable domain is DVKVTQSSRYLVKRTGEKVFLECVQDMDHENMFWYRQDPGLGLRLIYFSYDVKMKEKGDIPEGYSVSREKKERFSLILESASTNQTSMYLCASSLGGTSGTEAFFGQGTRLTVV.

The chain carries TRBV19 and TRBJ1-5; D perhaps matches TRBD1 (5 bases). The V end lost 4 bases, the J end lost 9 bases, and 13 bases lay between the germline ends. CDR1 is LNHDA, CDR2 SQIVND, per germline (reference sequence). The CDR3 contains 13 residues. The CDR3 loop is CASSNGDGGPQHF. CDR3 DNA sequence: TGTGCCAGTAGTAATGGTGACGGGGGGCCCCAGCATTTT.

This clone was recorded only once. The DNA for the CDR3 is TGTGCCAGCGCACCTACGTGGGGAAGCGGGCCCCAGCATTTT. It is translated as CASAPTWGSGPQHF. The chain joins TRBV6-5 to TRBJ1-5; D is ambiguous. The CDR3 runs to 14 residues. The ends were cut back, 8 bases at V and 9 bases at J, with 20 bases in the middle. Germline CDR1 and CDR2: MNHEY and SVGAGI.

The chain carries TRBV2 and TRBJ1-3; the D is unclear. V lost 8 bases to trimming and J lost 4 bases, with 12 bases between them. The CDR3 is 13 amino acids. CDR1 is SNHLY and CDR2 is FYNNEI in the germline V gene. CDR3 loop: CASRGDSGNTIYF. The DNA of the CDR3 is TGTGCCAGCCGCGGGGATTCAGGAAACACCATATATTTT.

V usage is TRBV15 and J usage is TRBJ1-4; D is unclear. Trimming removed 0 bases from V and 4 bases from J, with 9 bases in between. This CDR3 is built from 15 residues. Germline-derived CDR1 and CDR2 are LNHNV and YYDKDF (reference sequence). In nucleotides, the CDR3 is TGTGCCACCAGCAGAGATAGAGGATATAATGAAAAACTGTTTTTT. Translating gives CATSRDRGYNEKLFF. Drawing the rest from reference TRBV15 and TRBJ1-4, the complete variable domain is DAMVIQNPRYQVTQFGKPVTLSCSQTLNHNVMYWYQQKSSQAPKLLFHYYDKDFNNEADTPDNFQSRRPNTSFCFLDIRSPGLGDTAMYLCATSRDRGYNEKLFFGSGTQLSVL.

V and J are TRBV5-1 and TRBJ1-1, with 12 bases matching TRBD1. Germline V CDR1 and CDR2: SGHRS, YFSETQ. V lost 4 bases and J lost 0; bases outside the gene matches: 4. This CDR3 has 16 residues. Written as DNA, the CDR3 is TGCGCCAGCAGCAACGGGACAGGGGGCGTGAACACTGAAGCTTTCTTT. Its protein product is CASSNGTGGVNTEAFF.

J is TRBJ2-5 and V is TRBV5-4; a weak D match, TRBD2 (5 bases). CDR1 and CDR2 (germline): SGHNT, YYREEE (reference sequence). The CDR3 consists of 14 residues. The V end was cut by 4 bases, the J end by 5 bases, with 15 bases between. CDR3 sequence: CASSTTRSDETQYF. The CDR3 DNA follows: TGTGCCAGCAGCACCACTAGGTCTGACGAGACCCAGTACTTC.